This TCR beta chain emerged from a study of regulatory T cells in long-lasting Graves disease. Study-level results: Newly diagnosed patients shared approximately 1,000 public clonotypes; persistent patients shared some 2,600.

The sample's time point: persistent/refractory GD, antithyroid drugs over 5 years with positive TRAb. The TCR library used RNA extracted from PBMCs. The guidelines of the American Thyroid Association were the basis for diagnosing Graves' disease. This clonotype was counted a few times. The antigen remains unidentified. Arm-PCR of CDR3 regions and iRepertoire HTBI primers were the basis on which TCR beta libraries were built. One entry per CDR3 protein results from TCRdb running MiXCR on the multiplex PCR reads. The profile shows roughly 450,000 distinct CDR3 sequences, around 20% of them singletons. The clonotype was recovered from a female donor with Graves disease. The sequencing used peripheral blood mononuclear cells (PBMCs), collected when the disease was refractory, from a patient treated with antithyroid drugs.

DNA of the CDR3: TGTGCCAGCAGCGTAGGGTGGGCCACTGAAGCTTTCTTT. Its protein is CASSVGWATEAFF. This chain uses TRBV9 with TRBJ1-1; no definite D call. Germline V gene sequence: CDR1 SGDLS, CDR2 YYNGEE. The CDR3 sequence is 13 residues long. The V and J ends lost 0 bases and 4 bases respectively, with 7 bases between them.